The 11 T cell receptor beta chains in this list originate from one sample, sequenced in a study of shared clonotypes between healthy human individuals. Assay: immunoSEQ multiplex PCR; the TCRdb copy retains only in-frame clones and omits some. The sample carries around 1,900,000 clones, 80% to 95% recorded once. Positive CCR7 selection of CD45RO-negative cells yielded the naive CD8 cells, and terminally differentiated effector memory CD45RA+ cells were excluded. Sequenced sample: naive CD8+ T cells from PBMCs. The receptor source for this set is a man younger than 35 in good health. Some clones in this sample may be carry-over from other donors' samples.

CDR3: CASSKNRNMNTEAFF. Here the CDR3 DNA reads TGTGCCAGCAGTAAAAACAGAAACATGAACACTGAAGCTTTCTTT. This chain uses TRBV27 with TRBJ1-1; D unresolved. The CDR3 has 15 residues. Per germline, CDR1 MNHEY and CDR2 SMNVEV (reference sequence). V dropped 5 bases and J dropped 0 bases, with 13 bases sitting between them.

This chain uses TRBV13 with TRBJ2-3, with D perhaps matching TRBD2 (6 bases). With 5 bases removed from V and 10 bases from J, the gap between germline ends came to 22 bases. Germline values: CDR1 PRHDT, CDR2 FYEKMQ (reference sequence). The CDR3 consists of 15 residues. The CDR3, as DNA: TGTGCCAGCAGCCACCAGACCCTAGACCGGGGGTCGCAGTATTTT. Translation gives CASSHQTLDRGSQYF.

The chain couples TRBV7-9 to TRBJ2-1; D is perhaps TRBD2 (5 bases). CDR3 length: 17 residues. CDR1 is SEHNR, CDR2 FQNEAQ, per germline (reference sequence). Trimming removed 5 bases from V and 4 bases from J, with 21 bases in between. For the CDR3, the DNA is TGTGCCAGCAGCCCCGGAGGTGAGGTAGCGAGGTACAATGAGCAGTTCTTC. It is translated as CASSPGGEVARYNEQFF.

The J gene is TRBJ2-7, the V gene TRBV27; a weak D match, TRBD2 (6 bases). V was pared by 5 bases and J by 5 bases, with 28 bases between. Germline assignment: CDR1 MNHEY and CDR2 SMNVEV (reference sequence). This CDR3 is built from 18 residues. The CDR3, as DNA: TGTGCCAGCAGTATGCTGTTTAGGCTAGCGAGTATTCTCAACGAGCAGTACTTC. Protein product: CASSMLFRLASILNEQYF.

With respect to this clone: At one end the junction does not follow the germline gene, possibly because of a read error. The genes are TRBV2 and TRBJ2-1; 8 nucleotides align to TRBD2. Per the germline V gene, CDR1 is SNHLY and CDR2 is FYNNEI. The CDR3 has 11 amino acids. In nucleotides, the CDR3 is TGTGCCAGCAGTCCGGGACTAGAGCTGTTCTTC. It specifies CASSPGLELFF.

V gene TRBV29-1 combines with J gene TRBJ2-7, with D perhaps matching TRBD1 (6 bases). The V end lost 4 bases, the J end lost 6 bases, and 13 bases lay between the germline ends. This CDR3 has 12 amino acids. Germline values: CDR1 SQVTM, CDR2 ANQGSEA. CDR3 sequence (DNA): TGCAGCGTTGTAGCAGGGGCTAGCGAGCAGTACTTC. Translation: CSVVAGASEQYF.

The chain recombines TRBV9 with TRBJ1-1; no definite D call. The germline V gene encodes CDR1 SGDLS and CDR2 YYNGEE. This CDR3 is 14 amino acids long. Trimming left V 4 bases short and J 5 bases short, with 15 bases between. The CDR3 sequence is CASSPRLAGTEAFF. The DNA for the CDR3 is TGTGCCAGCAGCCCCCGCCTGGCGGGAACTGAAGCTTTCTTT. The whole variable domain, filled in from reference TRBV9 and TRBJ1-1, reads DSGVTQTPKHLITATGQRVTLRCSPRSGDLSVYWYQQSLDQGLQFLIQYYNGEERAKGNILERFSAQQFPDLHSELNLSSLELGDSALYFCASSPRLAGTEAFFGQGTRLTVV.

On this clone itself: Other DNA sequences in the same sample also yield this CDR3. The chain carries TRBV7-9 and TRBJ2-1; D uncertain. CDR1 is SEHNR, CDR2 FQNEAQ, per germline (reference sequence). The CDR3 consists of 15 residues. Trimming took off 1 base at V and 5 bases at J, with 12 bases between the two ends. CDR3 protein: CASSLGGAPHNEQFF. The CDR3 nucleotides read TGTGCCAGCAGCTTAGGAGGAGCGCCCCACAATGAGCAGTTCTTC.

The chain carries TRBV4-1 and TRBJ2-4, with D possibly TRBD2 on 6 matching bases. CDR3 length: 16 amino acids. Germline lookup yields CDR1 MGHRA and CDR2 YSYEKL. Trimming cost V 0 bases and J 4 bases, with 13 bases left between them. The CDR3 nucleotides read TGCGCCAGCAGCCAAGAGTCCCGGGAGCGGAAAAACATTCAGTACTTC. Translated: CASSQESRERKNIQYF.

The V gene is TRBV7-9, the J gene TRBJ2-2; TRBD2 agrees at 9 bases. The CDR3 has 17 residues. Germline lookup yields CDR1 SEHNR and CDR2 FQNEAQ (reference sequence). V dropped 0 bases and J dropped 1; count of bases not matched to a gene: 3. The CDR3 coding sequence is TGTGCCAGCAGCTTAGCTAGCGGGAGCCAGAACACCGGGGAGCTGTTTTTT. Translating it yields CASSLASGSQNTGELFF.

The chain employs TRBV4-1 and TRBJ2-7; D may match TRBD1 or TRBD2 (7 bases each). Trimming stripped 1 base from V and 3 bases from J, with 16 bases between. The CDR3 covers 16 residues. Germline V gene sequence: CDR1 MGHRA, CDR2 YSYEKL. The CDR3 DNA reads as TGCGCCAGCAGCCAAGGGGGGGGGACAGTCAGCTACGAGCAGTACTTC. Translation: CASSQGGGTVSYEQYF.